This T cell receptor beta chain was sequenced in a study of T cells in tumors after PD-1 blockade. About the research overall: Treatment was either pembrolizumab 200 mg every 3 weeks or cemiplimab 350 mg every 2 weeks. Peripheral blood samples averaged approximately 37,000 unique clonotypes and 113,528 templates. During anti-PD-1 treatment, some patients continued daily vismodegib 150 mg.

Some clones are missing from TCRdb's copy, which holds only in-frame ones; the method was immunoSEQ multiplex PCR. The sample lists about 47,000 clones, 79% seen once, with roughly a sixth in the top ten. Input was about 550 ng to 6,004 ng of genomic DNA from tumor or blood. CDR1 and CDR2 (germline): KGHSH, LQKENI. The V gene lost 3 bases and the J gene lost 6 bases, with 12 bases spanning the gap. The CDR3 length is 13 residues. This clone was recorded only once. The chain links TRBV18 to TRBJ2-7; TRBD1 might be the D (6 bases). This TCR was recovered from a human donor with basal cell carcinoma. The sequencing here drew on PBMCs, taken before anti-PD-1 treatment. The DNA of the CDR3 is TGTGCCAGCTCACCGAGACAGGACGGCGAGCAGTACTTC. Amino acid sequence: CASSPRQDGEQYF. The full variable domain, rest sourced from reference TRBV18 and TRBJ2-7, is NAGVMQNPRHLVRRRGQEARLRCSPMKGHSHVYWYRQLPEEGLKFMVYLQKENIIDESGMPKERFSAEFPKEGPSILRIQQVVRGDSAAYFCASSPRQDGEQYFGPGTRLTVT.